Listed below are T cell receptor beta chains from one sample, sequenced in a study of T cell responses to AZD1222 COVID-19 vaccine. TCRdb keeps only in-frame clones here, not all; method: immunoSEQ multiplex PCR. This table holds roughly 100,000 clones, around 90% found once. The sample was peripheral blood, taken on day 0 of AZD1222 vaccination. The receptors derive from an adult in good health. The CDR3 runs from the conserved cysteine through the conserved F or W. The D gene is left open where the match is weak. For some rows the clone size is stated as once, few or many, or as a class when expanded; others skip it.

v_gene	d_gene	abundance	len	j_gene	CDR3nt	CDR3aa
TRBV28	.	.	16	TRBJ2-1	TGTGCCAGCAGTTCCCAGACTAGTTTGATCAACAATGAGCAGTTCTTC	CASSSQTSLINNEQFF
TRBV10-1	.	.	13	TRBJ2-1	TGCGCCAGCGGGGAAGGACGGTACAATGAGCAGTTCTTC	CASGEGRYNEQFF
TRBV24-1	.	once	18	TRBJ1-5	TGTGCCACCTCGGAAAAACCCAATCAGTTTTTTTTTCGTCAGCCCCAGCATTTT	CATSEKPNQFFFRQPQHF
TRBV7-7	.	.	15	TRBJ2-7	TGTGCTAGCAGCTTAGGGGCAGGGACGGCCTACGAGCAGTACTTC	CASSLGAGTAYEQYF
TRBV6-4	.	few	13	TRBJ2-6	TGTGCCAGCAGTGACTCTGGGGCCAACGTCCTGACTTTC	CASSDSGANVLTF
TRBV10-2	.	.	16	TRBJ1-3	TGCGCCAGCAGTGAGTCTGGAGGTATCTCTGGAAACACCATATATTTT	CASSESGGISGNTIYF
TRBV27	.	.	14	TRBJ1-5	TGTGCCAGCAGTTCGGGAGGGCGAAATCAGCCCCAGCATTTT	CASSSGGRNQPQHF
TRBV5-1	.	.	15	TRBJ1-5	TGCGCCAGCAGCTGGGGGACCGATCTCAATCAGCCCCAGCATTTT	CASSWGTDLNQPQHF
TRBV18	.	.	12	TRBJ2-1	TGTGCCAGCTCACCACCCGTTAATGAGCAGTTCTTC	CASSPPVNEQFF
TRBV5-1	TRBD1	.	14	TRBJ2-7	TGCGCCAGCAGCTTCGGGACAGGGGTTGACGAGCAGTACTTC	CASSFGTGVDEQYF
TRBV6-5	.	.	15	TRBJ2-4	TGTGCCAGCAGTCGACAGACCCCAGGGATAAACATTCAGTACTTC	CASSRQTPGINIQYF
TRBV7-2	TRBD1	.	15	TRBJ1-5	TGTGCCAGCAGCTTAGGACAGGGGTGGGGTCAGCCCCAGCATTTT	CASSLGQGWGQPQHF
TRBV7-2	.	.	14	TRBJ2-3	TGTGCCATCCTGAGCGGGACATTCACAGATACGCAGTATTTT	CAILSGTFTDTQYF
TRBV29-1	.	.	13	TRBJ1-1	TGCAGCGTTGAGATGGGGGGCGGCACTGAAGCTTTCTTT	CSVEMGGGTEAFF
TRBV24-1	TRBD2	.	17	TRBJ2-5	TGTGCCACCAGTGATTTGAGTAGCGGGAGTTACGGAGAGACCCAGTACTTC	CATSDLSSGSYGETQYF
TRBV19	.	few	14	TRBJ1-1	TGTGCCAGTAGTACCTCGACAGCAAACACTGAAGCTTTCTTT	CASSTSTANTEAFF
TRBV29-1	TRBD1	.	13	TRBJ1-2	TGCAGCGTTGCGGACAGGGGAGGACTTGGCTACACCTTC	CSVADRGGLGYTF
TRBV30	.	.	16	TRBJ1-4	TGTGCCTGGAGCCTGGGCTTAGCGGGGAAGGGTGAAAAACTGTTTTTT	CAWSLGLAGKGEKLFF
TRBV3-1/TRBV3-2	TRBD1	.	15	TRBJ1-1	TGTGCCAGCAGCCAGATAGACAGGGGTGGCACTGAAGCTTTCTTT	CASSQIDRGGTEAFF
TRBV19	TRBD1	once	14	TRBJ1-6	TGTGCCAGTAAGGAAGGGACAGATAATTCACCCCTCCACTTT	CASKEGTDNSPLHF
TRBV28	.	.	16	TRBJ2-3	TGTGCCAGCAGTGCCGCAGCAGGGAAGGGCACAGATACGCAGTATTTT	CASSAAAGKGTDTQYF